The rows below give T cell receptor beta chains drawn from one sample of a study of T cell repertoires and HLA-DP antigens. These receptors' targets are unknown. The repertoire was sequenced with immunoSEQ multiplex PCR; TCRdb's copy has only in-frame clones and lacks some. The profile covers approximately 89,000 clones, with around 86% appearing a single time and 1.7% taken by the ten largest. The sample was CD4+ T cells from PBMCs. These receptors originate from a man aged 50-60 years in good health and CMV-seronegative. Both conserved end residues are part of each CDR3.

j_call | v_call | cdr3_length | cdr3_aa
TRBJ2-2 | TRBV7-6 | 15 | CASSQAGGQTGELFF
TRBJ2-5 | TRBV5-1 | 15 | CASNPSQGAGETQYF
TRBJ1-1 | TRBV7-9 | 14 | CASSRGQEENEAFF
TRBJ1-3 | TRBV7-9 | 15 | CASSLRSIFGNTIYF
TRBJ1-2 | TRBV11-2 | 13 | CASSYREGYGYTF
TRBJ1-1 | TRBV18 | 12 | CASSPSATEAFF
TRBJ1-6 | TRBV11-2 | 15 | CASSQVQGSWSPLHF
TRBJ2-1 | TRBV29-1 | 14 | CSVMGFRLDNEQFF
TRBJ2-1 | TRBV4-3 | 13 | CASSSGRGWEQFF
TRBJ2-1 | TRBV6-6 | 13 | CASNAPTYNEQFF
TRBJ2-5 | TRBV6-1 | 14 | CASMVAGIVETQYF
TRBJ2-6 | TRBV29-1 | 18 | CSVEEAGDLSSGANVLTF
TRBJ1-1 | TRBV30 | 13 | CAWKAGIHTEAFF
TRBJ1-1 | TRBV6-1 | 13 | CASRGTVNTEAFF
TRBJ2-5 | TRBV6-5 | 15 | CASSYGGSGQETQYF
TRBJ2-1 | TRBV12-5 | 15 | CASGLTLAGGYEQFF
TRBJ1-1 | TRBV7-2 | 18 | CASSARVPQQGVGTEAFF
TRBJ1-5 | TRBV7-9 | 16 | CASSFGRGGGNQPQHF
TRBJ2-7 | TRBV5-6 | 13 | CASSNRAPYEQYF
TRBJ2-5 | TRBV10-3 | 14 | CAISEPGPQETQYF
TRBJ2-7 | TRBV5-1 | 14 | CASSFSDTSYEQYF
TRBJ1-6 | TRBV9 | 16 | CASSVGGQVINSPLHF
TRBJ1-2 | TRBV11-2 | 15 | CASSLGQVRNYGYTF
TRBJ2-1 | TRBV4-3 | 15 | CASSQERLASNEQFF
TRBJ2-3 | TRBV7-3 | 14 | CASSGTGVTDTQYF
TRBJ1-6 | TRBV4-3 | 16 | CASSQESEVMNSPLHF
TRBJ1-2 | TRBV14 | 12 | CASSHGRGGYTF
TRBJ2-3 | TRBV10-1 | 14 | CASSESGRADTQYF
TRBJ2-2 | TRBV4-1 | 16 | CASSQNPRAGTGELFF
TRBJ2-2 | TRBV4-1 | 17 | CASSPAGRLANTGELFF
TRBJ2-7 | TRBV28 | 14 | CASSSIDREGGQYF
TRBJ1-4 | TRBV14 | 14 | CASSLGQLNEKLFF
TRBJ2-1 | TRBV7-9 | 12 | CASSKDTNEQFF
TRBJ2-1 | TRBV27 | 16 | CASSIYGYGSYNEQFF
TRBJ1-1 | TRBV9 | 16 | CASSVGTGGAGTEAFF
TRBJ2-7 | TRBV5-1 | 15 | CASSLGTSDAYEQYF
TRBJ1-2 | TRBV6-5 | 14 | CASSYEGDSYGYTF
TRBJ1-3 | TRBV27 | 14 | CASAPGVGGNTIYF
TRBJ2-7 | TRBV5-1 | 15 | CASSLGTSGIYEQYF
TRBJ1-2 | TRBV5-1 | 14 | CASSSTGTSYGYTF
TRBJ1-1 | TRBV29-1 | 16 | CSVEAGLRGLDTEAFF
TRBJ1-6 | TRBV6-5 | 13 | CASSYGFDSPLHF
TRBJ1-3 | TRBV11-3 | 17 | CASSPSPSRTAGNTIYF
TRBJ2-7 | TRBV15 | 15 | CATSRDLPSTYEQYF
TRBJ2-5 | TRBV19 | 14 | CASSISPLQETQYF
TRBJ2-1 | TRBV9 | 12 | CASSVAINEQFF
TRBJ1-1 | TRBV6-1 | 18 | CASSEAAGVVREGTEAFF
TRBJ2-1 | TRBV29-1 | 11 | CSARTVNEQFF
TRBJ1-6 | TRBV5-1 | 15 | CASSPTTGGNSPLHF